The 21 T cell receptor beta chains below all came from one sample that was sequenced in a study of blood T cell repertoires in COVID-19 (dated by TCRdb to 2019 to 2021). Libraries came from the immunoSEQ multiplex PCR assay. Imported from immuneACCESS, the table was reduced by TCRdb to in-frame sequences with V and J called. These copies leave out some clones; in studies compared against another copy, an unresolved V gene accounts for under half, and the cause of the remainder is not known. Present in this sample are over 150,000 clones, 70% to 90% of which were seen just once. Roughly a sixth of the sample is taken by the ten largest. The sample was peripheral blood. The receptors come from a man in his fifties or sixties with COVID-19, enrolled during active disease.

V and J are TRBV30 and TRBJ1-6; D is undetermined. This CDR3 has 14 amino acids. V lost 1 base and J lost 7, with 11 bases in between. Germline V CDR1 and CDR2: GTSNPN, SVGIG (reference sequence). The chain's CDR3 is CAWSASFGNSPLHF. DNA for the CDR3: TGTGCCTGGAGTGCTTCGTTCGGGAATTCACCCCTCCACTTT.

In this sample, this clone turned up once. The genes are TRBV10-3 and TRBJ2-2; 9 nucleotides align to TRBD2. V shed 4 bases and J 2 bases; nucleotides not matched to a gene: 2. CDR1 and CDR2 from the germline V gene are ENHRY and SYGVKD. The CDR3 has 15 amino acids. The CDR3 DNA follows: TGTGCCATCAGTGCTAGCGGGGTTAACACCGGGGAGCTGTTTTTT. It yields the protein CAISASGVNTGELFF.

In nucleotides, the CDR3 is TGTGCCAGCAGCCGGGGGACAGGGGCTAGCAATCAGCCCCAGCATTTT. Translation: CASSRGTGASNQPQHF. This rearrangement joins TRBV27 to TRBJ1-5; 10 bases map to TRBD1. J gave up 0 bases and V 6 bases, and 5 bases lay outside the gene matches. Per germline, CDR1 MNHEY and CDR2 SMNVEV (reference sequence). This CDR3 is built from 16 residues.

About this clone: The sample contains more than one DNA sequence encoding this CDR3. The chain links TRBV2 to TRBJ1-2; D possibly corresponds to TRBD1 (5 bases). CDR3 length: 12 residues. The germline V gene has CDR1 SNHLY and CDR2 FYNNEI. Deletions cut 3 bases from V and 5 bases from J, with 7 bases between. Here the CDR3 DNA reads TGTGCCAGCAGTGAGCAGGGATATGGCTACACCTTC. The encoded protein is CASSEQGYGYTF. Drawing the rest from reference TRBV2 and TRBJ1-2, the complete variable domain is EPEVTQTPSHQVTQMGQEVILRCVPISNHLYFYWYRQILGQKVEFLVSFYNNEISEKSEIFDDQFSVERPDGSNFTLKIRSTKLEDSAMYFCASSEQGYGYTFGSGTRLTVV.

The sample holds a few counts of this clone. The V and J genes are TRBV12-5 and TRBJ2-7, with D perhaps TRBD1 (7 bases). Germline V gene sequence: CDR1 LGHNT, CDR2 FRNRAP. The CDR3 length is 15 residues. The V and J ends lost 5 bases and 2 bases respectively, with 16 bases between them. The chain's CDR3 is CASGPPTGRTYEQYF. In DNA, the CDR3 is TGTGCTAGTGGTCCTCCGACAGGGAGGACCTACGAGCAGTACTTC.

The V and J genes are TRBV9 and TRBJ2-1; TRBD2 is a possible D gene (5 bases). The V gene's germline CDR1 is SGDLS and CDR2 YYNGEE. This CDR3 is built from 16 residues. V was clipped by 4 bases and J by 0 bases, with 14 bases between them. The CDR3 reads CASSPERMSSYNEQFF. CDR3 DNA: TGTGCCAGCAGCCCTGAGCGGATGAGCTCCTACAATGAGCAGTTCTTC.

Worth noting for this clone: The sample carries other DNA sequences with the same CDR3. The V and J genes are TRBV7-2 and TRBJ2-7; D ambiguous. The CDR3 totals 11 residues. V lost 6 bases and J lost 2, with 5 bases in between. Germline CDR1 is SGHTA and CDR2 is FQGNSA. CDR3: CASSSTYEQYF. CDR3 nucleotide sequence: TGTGCCAGCAGTTCAACCTACGAGCAGTACTTC.

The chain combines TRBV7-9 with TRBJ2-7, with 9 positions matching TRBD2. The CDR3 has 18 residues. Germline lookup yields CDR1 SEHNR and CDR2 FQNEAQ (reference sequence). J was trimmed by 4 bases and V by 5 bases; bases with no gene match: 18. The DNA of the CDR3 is TGTGCCAGCAGCCCGACACTAGGGGGGCCTAGCGGGGTTTACGAGCAGTACTTC. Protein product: CASSPTLGGPSGVYEQYF.

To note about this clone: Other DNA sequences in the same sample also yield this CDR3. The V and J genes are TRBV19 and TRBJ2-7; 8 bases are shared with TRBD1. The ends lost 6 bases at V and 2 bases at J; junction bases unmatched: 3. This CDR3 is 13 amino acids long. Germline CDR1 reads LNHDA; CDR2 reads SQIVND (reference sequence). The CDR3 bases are TGTGCCAGTAGAAACAGGGGGACCTACGAGCAGTACTTC. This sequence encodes CASRNRGTYEQYF.

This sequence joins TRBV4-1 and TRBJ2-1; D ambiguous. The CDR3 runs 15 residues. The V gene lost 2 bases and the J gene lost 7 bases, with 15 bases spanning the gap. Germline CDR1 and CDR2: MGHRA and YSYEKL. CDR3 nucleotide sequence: TGCGCCAGCAGCCAAACCCCCGGCAGGTGGAATGAGCAGTTCTTC. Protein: CASSQTPGRWNEQFF.

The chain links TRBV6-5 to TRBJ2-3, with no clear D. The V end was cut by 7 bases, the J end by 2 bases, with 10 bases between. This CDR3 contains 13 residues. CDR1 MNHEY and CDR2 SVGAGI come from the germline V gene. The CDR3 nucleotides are TGTGCCAGCACGAGCTACTCCACAGATACGCAGTATTTT. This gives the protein CASTSYSTDTQYF.

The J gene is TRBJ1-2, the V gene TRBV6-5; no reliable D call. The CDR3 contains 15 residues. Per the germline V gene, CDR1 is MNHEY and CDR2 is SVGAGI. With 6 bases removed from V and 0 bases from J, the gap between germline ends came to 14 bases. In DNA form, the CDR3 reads TGTGCCAGCAGAGATCAGGCCATTGCTAACTATGGCTACACCTTC. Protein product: CASRDQAIANYGYTF.

This CDR3 is CATRVSGRLNEQFF. The CDR3 DNA reads as TGTGCCACCAGAGTAAGCGGGAGGCTCAATGAGCAGTTCTTC. The chain combines TRBV15 with TRBJ2-1; 9 nucleotides line up with TRBD2. The V gene's germline CDR1 is LNHNV and CDR2 YYDKDF (reference sequence). V was pared by 6 bases and J by 6 bases, with 6 bases of the junction left unmatched. This CDR3 contains 14 residues.

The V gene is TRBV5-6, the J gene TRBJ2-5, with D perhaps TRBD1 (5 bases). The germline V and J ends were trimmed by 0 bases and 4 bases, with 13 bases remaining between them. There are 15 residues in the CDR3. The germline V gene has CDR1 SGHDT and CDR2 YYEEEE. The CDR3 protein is CASSLAWGGAETQYF. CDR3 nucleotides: TGTGCCAGCAGCTTGGCGTGGGGTGGGGCAGAGACCCAGTACTTC.

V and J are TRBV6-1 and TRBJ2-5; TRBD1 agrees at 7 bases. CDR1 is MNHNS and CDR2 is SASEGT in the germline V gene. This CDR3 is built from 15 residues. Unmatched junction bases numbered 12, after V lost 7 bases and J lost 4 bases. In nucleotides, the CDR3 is TGTGCCAGCAATCGACAGGGCAATGTGGGAGAGACCCAGTACTTC. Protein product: CASNRQGNVGETQYF.

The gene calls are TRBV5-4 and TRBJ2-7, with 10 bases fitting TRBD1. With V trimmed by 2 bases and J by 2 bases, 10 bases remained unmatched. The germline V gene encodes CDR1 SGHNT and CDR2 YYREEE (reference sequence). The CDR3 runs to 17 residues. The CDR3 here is CASSLPKRQGATYEQYF. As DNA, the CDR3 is TGTGCCAGCAGCTTACCAAAACGACAGGGGGCGACCTACGAGCAGTACTTC.

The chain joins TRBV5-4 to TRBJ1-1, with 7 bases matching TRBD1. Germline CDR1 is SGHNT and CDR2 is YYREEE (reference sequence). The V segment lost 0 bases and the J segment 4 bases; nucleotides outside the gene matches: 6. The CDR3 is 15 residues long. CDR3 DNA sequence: TGTGCCAGCAGCTTGGACAGGGGAGCGGCCACTGAAGCTTTCTTT. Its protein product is CASSLDRGAATEAFF.

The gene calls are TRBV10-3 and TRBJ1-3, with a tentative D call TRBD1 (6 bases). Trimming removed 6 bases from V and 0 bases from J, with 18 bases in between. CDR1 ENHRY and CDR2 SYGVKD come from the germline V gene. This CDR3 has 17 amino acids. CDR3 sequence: CAIRDRSLMGSGNTIYF. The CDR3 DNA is TGTGCCATCAGAGACAGGAGCCTAATGGGCTCTGGAAACACCATATATTTT.

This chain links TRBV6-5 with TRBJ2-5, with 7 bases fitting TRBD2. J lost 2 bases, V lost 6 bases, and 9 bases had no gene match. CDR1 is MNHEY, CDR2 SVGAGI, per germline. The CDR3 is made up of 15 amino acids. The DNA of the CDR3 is TGTGCCAGCAGCCTGGCTAGCGGAGTACAAGAGACCCAGTACTTC. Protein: CASSLASGVQETQYF.

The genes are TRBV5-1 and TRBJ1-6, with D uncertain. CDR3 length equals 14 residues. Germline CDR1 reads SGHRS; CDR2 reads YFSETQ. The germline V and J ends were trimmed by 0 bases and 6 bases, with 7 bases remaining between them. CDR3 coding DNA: TGCGCCAGCAGCTTGGAGGAGAGTAATTCACCCCTCCACTTT. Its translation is CASSLEESNSPLHF.

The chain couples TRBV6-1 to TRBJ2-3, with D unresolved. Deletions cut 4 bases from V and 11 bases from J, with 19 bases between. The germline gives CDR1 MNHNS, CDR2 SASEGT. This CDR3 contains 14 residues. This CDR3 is CASSAKRPLLGQYF. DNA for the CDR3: TGTGCCAGCAGTGCCAAGAGGCCCCTCTTGGGGCAGTATTTT.